A single sample gave rise to the 25 T cell receptor beta chains below, sequenced in a study of T-cell reconstitution after alpha-beta-depleted transplantation in children (TCRdb year 2016). Receptor libraries were prepared by PCR. Sequencer: Illumina HiSeq 2500. TCR library preparation used molecular barcoding, with unique molecular identifiers applied to normalize quantification of the TCRbeta repertoire. TCRdb reworked the public reads: Q25 trimming with fastp, MiXCR clone assembly, productive beta chains retained. Merged by CDR3 protein, the rows form single entries marked with the most common genes and DNA. The table for this sample lists about 980,000 distinct CDR3 sequences; about 29% of them were counted only once. The ten largest clonotypes hold about 28% of the sample. The treatment or condition label here, explained by the study, means: allogeneic hematopoietic cell transplantation with graft depleted of TCRalphabeta T cells and CD19 B cells.

The sequences come from PBMCs, mostly from graft donor cells, collected 360 days after TCRalphabeta/CD19-depleted stem cell transplant. The receptors originated from a boy under three years old who had a stem cell transplant for SCID, so the T cells may come from the graft donor.

The chain recombines TRBV6-5 with TRBJ1-1; D perhaps matches TRBD1 (5 bases). Germline V CDR1 and CDR2: MNHEY, SVGAGI. V lost 2 bases and J 1 base, leaving 14 bases between the germline ends. The length of the CDR3 is 16 residues. CDR3 sequence reads: CASSYTWTSTNTEAFF. DNA of the CDR3: TGTGCCAGCAGTTACACCTGGACATCCACGAACACTGAAGCTTTCTTT.

This clonotype was counted a few times. The rearrangement links TRBV20-1 to TRBJ1-5, with TRBD1 matching over 9 bases. V shed 4 bases and J 4 bases; nucleotides not matched to a gene: 5. Germline CDR1 and CDR2: DFQATT and SNEGSKA (reference sequence). The length of the CDR3 is 14 residues. CDR3 in amino acids: CSATGDRENQPQHF. In DNA, the CDR3 is TGCAGTGCTACGGGGGACAGGGAAAATCAGCCCCAGCATTTT.

This clonotype has only a few counts. The chain joins TRBV27 to TRBJ1-4; D is ambiguous. This CDR3 has 20 amino acids. The germline V gene has CDR1 MNHEY and CDR2 SMNVEV (reference sequence). V lost 4 bases to trimming and J lost 0 bases, with 24 bases between them. The CDR3, as DNA: TGTGCCAGCAGTTCCGGCGGATACTACCGGTATGCTTCAACTAATGAAAAACTGTTTTTT. Translated: CASSSGGYYRYASTNEKLFF.

This clonotype came up a few times. The V gene is TRBV20-1, the J gene TRBJ2-2; D is uncertain. The CDR3 contains 13 residues. CDR1 and CDR2 from the germline V gene are DFQATT and SNEGSKA (reference sequence). Trimming cost V 1 base and J 8 bases, with 11 bases left between them. The CDR3 sequence: CSARAWVAGELFF. DNA for the CDR3: TGCAGTGCTAGAGCTTGGGTCGCAGGGGAGCTGTTTTTT.

The chain combines TRBV18 with TRBJ1-2; 8 bases match TRBD1. CDR3 length equals 13 residues. CDR1 is KGHSH, CDR2 LQKENI, per germline. Trimming removed 3 bases from V and 8 bases from J; junction bases left unmatched: 5. CDR3 sequence reads: CASSPRTGSGYTF. For the CDR3, the DNA is TGTGCCAGCTCACCCCGGACAGGGAGCGGCTACACCTTC.

The V call is TRBV12-3 or TRBV12-4, the J call TRBJ1-4; TRBD1 matches at 9 bases. Unmatched junction bases numbered 8, after V lost 1 base and J lost 11 bases. The CDR3 runs to 15 residues. This CDR3 reads CASSLGGTGGWKLFF. In nucleotides, the CDR3 is TGTGCCAGCAGTTTAGGTGGAACAGGGGGCTGGAAACTGTTTTTT.

This clonotype has more than one count but fewer than ten. The chain links TRBV12-3 or TRBV12-4 to TRBJ2-1, with 8 positions matching TRBD2. V was pared by 7 bases and J by 10 bases, with 15 bases of the junction left unmatched. The CDR3 totals 15 residues. The CDR3 spells CASNEPGLVSGEQFF. In nucleotides, the CDR3 is TGTGCCAGCAACGAACCGGGACTAGTGAGCGGGGAGCAGTTCTTC.

This clonotype has only a few counts. V usage is TRBV6-5 and J usage is TRBJ1-2; D possibly corresponds to TRBD1 (5 bases). Trimming pared 0 bases from V and 8 bases from J, leaving 19 bases between. This CDR3 has 16 amino acids. Looked up from germline, CDR1 is MNHEY and CDR2 is SVGAGI. CDR3 in amino acids: CASSYSGPRGDGGYTF. The DNA for the CDR3 is TGTGCCAGCAGTTACTCCGGACCGAGGGGCGACGGCGGCTACACCTTC.

The table lists this clonotype with a few counts. The chain carries TRBV20-1 and TRBJ2-4, with D possibly matching TRBD1 (5 bases). V lost 3 bases and J 2 bases, leaving 14 bases between the germline ends. Germline assignment: CDR1 DFQATT and CDR2 SNEGSKA (reference sequence). The CDR3 sequence is 15 residues long. The CDR3 reads CSAREQKGSKNIQYF. CDR3 bases: TGCAGTGCTAGGGAGCAGAAGGGGTCCAAAAACATTCAGTACTTC.

The rearrangement links TRBV20-1 to TRBJ1-1; D is unresolved. This CDR3 spans 12 amino acids. V shed 5 bases and J shed 8 bases, with 15 bases lying between them. Per germline, CDR1 DFQATT and CDR2 SNEGSKA (reference sequence). CDR3 in amino acids: CSAPDGVLEAFF. CDR3 nucleotides: TGCAGTGCTCCCGACGGAGTTTTGGAAGCTTTCTTT.

This clonotype was observed many times. The gene calls are TRBV20-1 and TRBJ2-1, with 9 bases fitting TRBD2. V gave up 1 base and J gave up 2 bases; unmatched junction bases: 0. Germline V gene data show CDR1 as DFQATT and CDR2 as SNEGSKA (reference sequence). The CDR3 is 14 amino acids. The CDR3 loop is CSARGGGAYNEQFF. The CDR3 DNA sequence: TGCAGTGCTAGAGGCGGGGGGGCCTACAATGAGCAGTTCTTC.

In this sample, this clonotype turned up a few times. The chain employs TRBV4-1 and TRBJ2-7; TRBD2 might be the D (5 bases). CDR3 length equals 17 residues. The V and J ends lost 1 base and 3 bases respectively, with 19 bases between them. Germline CDR1 MGHRA, CDR2 YSYEKL. This CDR3 is CASSQGGSAEPIYEQYF. The CDR3 DNA follows: TGCGCCAGCAGCCAAGGCGGGTCCGCTGAACCGATCTACGAGCAGTACTTC.

This chain connects TRBV6-1 to TRBJ2-5, with 9 nucleotides matching TRBD2. Unmatched junction bases numbered 8, after V lost 7 bases and J lost 5 bases. Germline CDR1 is MNHNS and CDR2 is SASEGT. The CDR3 sequence is 14 residues long. The CDR3 DNA reads TGTGCCAGCACCGTAGCGGGGGCGGGGGAGACCCAGTACTTC. This codes for CASTVAGAGETQYF.

This clonotype has only a few counts. V is TRBV15 and J is TRBJ1-5; 8 bases line up with TRBD1. This CDR3 spans 16 amino acids. The V gene end was trimmed by 3 bases and the J gene end by 7 bases; junction bases not matched to a gene: 11. CDR1 is LNHNV, CDR2 YYDKDF, per germline (reference sequence). The CDR3 nucleotides read TGTGCCACCAGCAGTCCGCCGCGGACAGGGAGACAGCCCCAGCATTTT. It is translated as CATSSPPRTGRQPQHF.

The chain uses TRBV7-2 and TRBJ2-5; 8 positions match TRBD2. CDR1 is SGHTA, CDR2 FQGNSA, per germline. The CDR3 covers 16 residues. J was trimmed by 4 bases and V by 5 bases; bases with no gene match: 12. In nucleotides, the CDR3 is TGTGCCAGCAGCCCGACGACTGTAGCGGGGAGAGAGACCCAGTACTTC. It translates to CASSPTTVAGRETQYF.

The J gene is TRBJ2-1, the V gene TRBV7-9, with D perhaps TRBD1 (6 bases). Per the germline V gene, CDR1 is SEHNR and CDR2 is FQNEAQ (reference sequence). The V and J ends lost 4 bases and 3 bases respectively, with 16 bases between them. CDR3 length: 16 amino acids. CDR3 loop: CASSSPTRGFYNEQFF. The CDR3, as DNA: TGTGCCAGCAGCTCCCCAACTAGGGGGTTCTACAATGAGCAGTTCTTC.

This clonotype was detected a few times. The genes are TRBV12-3 or TRBV12-4 and TRBJ1-2; a possible D gene is TRBD1 (5 bases). This CDR3 comprises 15 residues. Deletions cut 1 base from V and 5 bases from J, with 14 bases between. This chain's CDR3 is CASSLGGLFEYGYTF. CDR3 DNA: TGTGCCAGCAGTTTAGGGGGACTATTTGAATATGGCTACACCTTC.

V and J are TRBV6-5 and TRBJ1-2; the D gene is possibly TRBD1 (5 bases). In germline, CDR1 is MNHEY, CDR2 SVGAGI. The CDR3 is 16 amino acids. Trimming pared 0 bases from V and 7 bases from J, leaving 18 bases between. The CDR3 spells CASSYSDKALSSGYTF. CDR3 coding DNA: TGTGCCAGCAGTTACTCGGACAAAGCCCTAAGTAGTGGCTACACCTTC.

This clonotype was seen only a few times. The gene calls are TRBV29-1 and TRBJ2-5; D uncertain. Deletions cut 7 bases from V and 4 bases from J, with 13 bases between. Germline V gene sequence: CDR1 SQVTM, CDR2 ANQGSEA. The CDR3 has 12 residues. The CDR3 sequence is CSGYIARETQYF. The CDR3 nucleotides are TGCAGCGGATACATAGCTAGAGAGACCCAGTACTTC. The whole variable domain, filled in from reference TRBV29-1 and TRBJ2-5, reads SAVISQKPSRDICQRGTSLTIQCQVDSQVTMMFWYRQQPGQSLTLIATANQGSEATYESGFVIDKFPISRPNLTFSTLTVSNMSPEDSSIYLCSGYIARETQYFGPGTRLLVL.

The J gene is TRBJ2-5, the V gene TRBV6-2 or TRBV6-3, with 8 bases matching TRBD2. This CDR3 region has 17 residues. The trim removed 2 bases at V and 4 bases at J, leaving 12 bases unmatched. Germline values: CDR1 MNHEY, CDR2 SVGEGT. CDR3 residues: CASSYGGGGLVRETQYF. The CDR3 DNA follows: TGTGCCAGCAGTTACGGGGGGGGGGGACTAGTCAGAGAGACCCAGTACTTC.

The chain is built from TRBV4-1 and TRBJ1-4; no clear D gene. This CDR3 spans 14 amino acids. Germline V gene lookup returns CDR1 MGHRA and CDR2 YSYEKL. V was trimmed by 0 bases and J by 7 bases, leaving 9 bases between them. Written as DNA, the CDR3 is TGCGCCAGCAGCCAAGATGGGTGGGCTGAAAAACTGTTTTTT. Translation gives CASSQDGWAEKLFF.

CDR3 sequence: CASSYSRGSRDTQYF. CDR3 coding DNA: TGTGCCAGCAGTTACTCACGGGGGTCGCGGGATACGCAGTATTTT. V is TRBV6-2 or TRBV6-3 and J is TRBJ2-3, with D possibly being TRBD2 (6 bases). Germline values: CDR1 MNHEY, CDR2 SVGEGT. The germline V and J ends were trimmed by 0 bases and 6 bases, with 13 bases remaining between them. This CDR3 is built from 15 residues.

The chain uses TRBV20-1 and TRBJ1-3; 7 nucleotides agree with TRBD1. CDR1 and CDR2 (germline): DFQATT, SNEGSKA (reference sequence). Unmatched junction bases numbered 6, after V lost 6 bases and J lost 1 base. The CDR3 consists of 14 residues. Written as DNA, the CDR3 is TGCAGTGCCAGTTTGACAGGGTCTGGAAACACCATATATTTT. Translated: CSASLTGSGNTIYF.

CDR3 DNA: TGCAGTGCTCGGCGGAAGGCGGGCTATCAGCCCCAGCATTTT. Translation: CSARRKAGYQPQHF. The chain has TRBV20-1 and TRBJ1-5; D unclear. In germline, CDR1 is DFQATT, CDR2 SNEGSKA (reference sequence). Trimming removed 5 bases at V and 5 bases at J, with 16 bases between. The CDR3 has 14 amino acids.

This rearrangement joins TRBV12-5 to TRBJ2-7, with D maybe TRBD2 (6 bases). This CDR3 has 16 residues. The V end lost 3 bases, the J end lost 2 bases, and 17 bases lay between the germline ends. The germline V gene has CDR1 LGHNT and CDR2 FRNRAP. CDR3 residues: CASGFVPPLAAYEQYF. The CDR3 bases are TGTGCTAGTGGTTTCGTGCCTCCACTAGCCGCCTACGAGCAGTACTTC.